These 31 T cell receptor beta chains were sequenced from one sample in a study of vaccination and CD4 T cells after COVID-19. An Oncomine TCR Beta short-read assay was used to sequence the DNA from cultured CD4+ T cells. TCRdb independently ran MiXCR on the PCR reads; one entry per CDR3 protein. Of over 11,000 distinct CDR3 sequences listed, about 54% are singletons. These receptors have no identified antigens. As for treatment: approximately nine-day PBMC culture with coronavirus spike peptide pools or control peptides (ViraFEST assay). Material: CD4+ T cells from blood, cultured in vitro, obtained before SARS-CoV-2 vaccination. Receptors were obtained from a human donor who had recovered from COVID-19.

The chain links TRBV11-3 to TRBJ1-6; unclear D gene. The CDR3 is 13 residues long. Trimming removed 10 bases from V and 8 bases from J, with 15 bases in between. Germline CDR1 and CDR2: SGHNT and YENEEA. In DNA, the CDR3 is TGTGCCACCCAGCTTAGTACCGATTCACCCCTCCACTTT. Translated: CATQLSTDSPLHF. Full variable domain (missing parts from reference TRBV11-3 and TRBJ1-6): EAGVVQSPRYKIIEKKQPVAFWCNPISGHNTLYWYLQNLGQGPELLIRYENEEAVDDSQLPKDRFSAERLKGVDSTLKIQPAELGDSAVYLCATQLSTDSPLHFGNGTRLTVT.

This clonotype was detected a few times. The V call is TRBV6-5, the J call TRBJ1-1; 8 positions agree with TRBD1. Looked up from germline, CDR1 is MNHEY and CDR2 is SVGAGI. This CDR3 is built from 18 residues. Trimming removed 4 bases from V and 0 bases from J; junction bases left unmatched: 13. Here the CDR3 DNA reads TGTGCCAGCAGTTCCTCCTGGACAGGGAGATCTTTGAACACTGAAGCTTTCTTT. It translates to CASSSSWTGRSLNTEAFF.

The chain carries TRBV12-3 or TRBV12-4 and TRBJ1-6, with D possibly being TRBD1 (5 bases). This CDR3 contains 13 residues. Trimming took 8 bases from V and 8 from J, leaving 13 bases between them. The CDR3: CASGGSGHSPLHF. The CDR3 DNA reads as TGTGCCAGCGGGGGTTCGGGGCATTCACCCCTCCACTTT.

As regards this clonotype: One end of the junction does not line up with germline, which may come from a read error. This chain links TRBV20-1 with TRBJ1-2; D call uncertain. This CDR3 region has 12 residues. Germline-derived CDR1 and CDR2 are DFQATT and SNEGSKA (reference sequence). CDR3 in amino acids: CSARETGPRYTF. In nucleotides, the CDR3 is TGCAGTGCCAGAGAGACGGGTCCGCGCTACACCTTC.

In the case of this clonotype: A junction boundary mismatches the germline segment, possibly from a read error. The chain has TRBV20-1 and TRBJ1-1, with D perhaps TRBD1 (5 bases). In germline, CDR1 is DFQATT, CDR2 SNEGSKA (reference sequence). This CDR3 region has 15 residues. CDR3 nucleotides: TGCAGTACTAGAGTACTCGGGACGGTGAACACTGAAGCTTTCTTT. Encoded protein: CSTRVLGTVNTEAFF.

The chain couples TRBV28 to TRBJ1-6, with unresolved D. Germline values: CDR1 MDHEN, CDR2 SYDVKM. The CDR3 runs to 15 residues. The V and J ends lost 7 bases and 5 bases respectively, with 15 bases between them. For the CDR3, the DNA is TGTGCCAGCAAGGGAGGGTCTAATGATAATTCACCCCTCCACTTT. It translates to CASKGGSNDNSPLHF.

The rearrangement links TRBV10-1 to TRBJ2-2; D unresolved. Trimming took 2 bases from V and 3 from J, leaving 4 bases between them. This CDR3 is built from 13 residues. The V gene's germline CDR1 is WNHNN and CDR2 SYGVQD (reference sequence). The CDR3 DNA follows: TGCGCCAGCAGTGAGCGGGACACCGGGGAGCTGTTTTTT. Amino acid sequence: CASSERDTGELFF.

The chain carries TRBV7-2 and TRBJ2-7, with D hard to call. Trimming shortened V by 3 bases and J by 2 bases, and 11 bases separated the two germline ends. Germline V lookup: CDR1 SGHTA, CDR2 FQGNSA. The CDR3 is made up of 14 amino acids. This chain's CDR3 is CASSFFGKTYEQYF. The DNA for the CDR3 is TGTGCCAGCAGCTTCTTTGGAAAGACCTACGAGCAGTACTTC.

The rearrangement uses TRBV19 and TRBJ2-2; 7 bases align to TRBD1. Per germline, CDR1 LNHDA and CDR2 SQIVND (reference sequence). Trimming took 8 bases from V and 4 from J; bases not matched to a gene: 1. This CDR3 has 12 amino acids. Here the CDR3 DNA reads TGTGCCAGTGGACAGGTCACCGGGGAGCTGTTTTTT. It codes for CASGQVTGELFF.

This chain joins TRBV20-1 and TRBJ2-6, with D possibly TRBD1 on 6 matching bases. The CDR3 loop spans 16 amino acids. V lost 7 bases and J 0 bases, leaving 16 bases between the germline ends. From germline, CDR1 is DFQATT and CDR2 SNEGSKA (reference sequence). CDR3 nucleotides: TGCAGTGGATGGGGCAGGGGTGTCTCTGGGGCCAACGTCCTGACTTTC. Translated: CSGWGRGVSGANVLTF.

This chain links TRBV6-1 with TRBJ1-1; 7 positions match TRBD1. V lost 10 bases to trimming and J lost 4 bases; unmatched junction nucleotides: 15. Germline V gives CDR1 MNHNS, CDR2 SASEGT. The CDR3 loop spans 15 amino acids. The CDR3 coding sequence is TGTGCCAACTCGCGAGACAGGGTCGAGGGCACTGAAGCTTTCTTT. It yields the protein CANSRDRVEGTEAFF.

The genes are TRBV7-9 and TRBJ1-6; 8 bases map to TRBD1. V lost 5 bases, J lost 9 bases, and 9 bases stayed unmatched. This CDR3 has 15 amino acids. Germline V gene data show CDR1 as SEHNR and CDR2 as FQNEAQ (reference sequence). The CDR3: CASSIDRGSGSPLHF. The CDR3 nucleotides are TGTGCCAGCAGCATAGACAGGGGATCGGGTTCACCCCTCCACTTT. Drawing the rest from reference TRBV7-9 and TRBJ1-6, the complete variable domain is DTGVSQNPRHKITKRGQNVTFRCDPISEHNRLYWYRQTLGQGPEFLTYFQNEAQLEKSRLLSDRFSAERPKGSFSTLEIQRTEQGDSAMYLCASSIDRGSGSPLHFGNGTRLTVT.

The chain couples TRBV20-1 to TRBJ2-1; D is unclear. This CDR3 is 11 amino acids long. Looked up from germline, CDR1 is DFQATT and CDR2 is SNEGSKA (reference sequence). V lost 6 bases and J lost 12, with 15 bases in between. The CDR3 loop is CSAPDPKGQFF. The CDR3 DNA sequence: TGCAGTGCACCAGACCCTAAAGGGCAGTTCTTC.

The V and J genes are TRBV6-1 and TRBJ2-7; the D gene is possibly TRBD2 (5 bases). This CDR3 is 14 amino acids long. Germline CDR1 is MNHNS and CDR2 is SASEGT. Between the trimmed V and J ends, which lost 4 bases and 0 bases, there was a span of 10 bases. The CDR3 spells CASSGRTDSYEQYF. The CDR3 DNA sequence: TGTGCCAGCAGTGGGAGGACGGACTCCTACGAGCAGTACTTC.

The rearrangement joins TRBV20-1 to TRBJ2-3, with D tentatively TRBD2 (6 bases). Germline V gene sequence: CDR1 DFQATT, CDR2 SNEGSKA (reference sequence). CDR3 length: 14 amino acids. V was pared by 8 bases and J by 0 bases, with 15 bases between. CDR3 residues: CSIYSGASTDTQYF. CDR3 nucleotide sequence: TGCAGTATTTATAGCGGCGCTAGCACAGATACGCAGTATTTT.

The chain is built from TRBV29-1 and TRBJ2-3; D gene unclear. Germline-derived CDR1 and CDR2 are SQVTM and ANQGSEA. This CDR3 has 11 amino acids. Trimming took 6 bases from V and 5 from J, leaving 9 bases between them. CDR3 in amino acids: CSVVLIDTQYF. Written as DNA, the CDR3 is TGCAGCGTCGTTTTGATAGATACGCAGTATTTT.

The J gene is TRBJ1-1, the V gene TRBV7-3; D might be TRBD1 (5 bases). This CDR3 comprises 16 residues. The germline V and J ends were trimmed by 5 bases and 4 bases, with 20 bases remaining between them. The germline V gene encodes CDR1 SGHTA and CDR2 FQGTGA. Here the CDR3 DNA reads TGTGCCAGCAGCCCGGGACCTAGCCCCCATGGCACTGAAGCTTTCTTT. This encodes CASSPGPSPHGTEAFF.

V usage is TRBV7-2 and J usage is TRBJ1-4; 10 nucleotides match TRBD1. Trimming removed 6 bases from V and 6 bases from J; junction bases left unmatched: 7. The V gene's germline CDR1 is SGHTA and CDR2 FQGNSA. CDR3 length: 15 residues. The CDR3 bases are TGTGCCAGCAGACCAGAAGACAGGGGGCATGAAAAACTGTTTTTT. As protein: CASRPEDRGHEKLFF.

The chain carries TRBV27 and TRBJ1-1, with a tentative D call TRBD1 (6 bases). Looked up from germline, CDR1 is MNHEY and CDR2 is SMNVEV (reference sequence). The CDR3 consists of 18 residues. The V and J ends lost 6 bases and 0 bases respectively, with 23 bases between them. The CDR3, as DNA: TGTGCCAGCAGCCCCGGCTTACAGGGACTTGTTCTGAACACTGAAGCTTTCTTT. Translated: CASSPGLQGLVLNTEAFF.

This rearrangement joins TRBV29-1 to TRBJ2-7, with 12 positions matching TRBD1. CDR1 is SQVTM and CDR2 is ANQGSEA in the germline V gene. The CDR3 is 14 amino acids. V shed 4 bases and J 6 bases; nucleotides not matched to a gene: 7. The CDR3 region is CSVVAGTGGPEQYF. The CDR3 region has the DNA TGCAGCGTTGTCGCGGGGACAGGGGGCCCCGAGCAGTACTTC.

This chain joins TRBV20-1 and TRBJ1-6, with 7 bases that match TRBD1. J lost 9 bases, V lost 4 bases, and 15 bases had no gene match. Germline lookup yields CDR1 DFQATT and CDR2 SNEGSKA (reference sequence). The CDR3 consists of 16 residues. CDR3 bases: TGCAGTGCTAAAACAGGGGCCCAAGGGTTCGGTTCACCCCTCCACTTT. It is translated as CSAKTGAQGFGSPLHF.

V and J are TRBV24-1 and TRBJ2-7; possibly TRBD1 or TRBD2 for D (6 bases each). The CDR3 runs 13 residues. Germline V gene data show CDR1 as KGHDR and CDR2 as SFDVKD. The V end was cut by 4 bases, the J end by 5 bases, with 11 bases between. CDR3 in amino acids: CATSDPGGHEQYF. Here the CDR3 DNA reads TGTGCCACCAGTGACCCCGGGGGCCACGAGCAGTACTTC.

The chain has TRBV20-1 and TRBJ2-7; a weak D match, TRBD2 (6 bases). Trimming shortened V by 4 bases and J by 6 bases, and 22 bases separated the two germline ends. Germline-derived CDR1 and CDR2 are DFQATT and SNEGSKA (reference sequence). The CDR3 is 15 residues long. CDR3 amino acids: CSATVTGVLLGEQYF. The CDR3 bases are TGCAGTGCTACAGTTACGGGGGTCCTGCTCGGCGAGCAGTACTTC.

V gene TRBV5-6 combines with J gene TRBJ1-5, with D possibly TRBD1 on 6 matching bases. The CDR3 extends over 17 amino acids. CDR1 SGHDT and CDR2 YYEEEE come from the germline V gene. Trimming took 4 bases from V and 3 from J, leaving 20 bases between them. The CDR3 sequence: CASSHTGAGANNQPQHF. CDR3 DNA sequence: TGTGCCAGCAGCCACACTGGGGCAGGGGCGAACAATCAGCCCCAGCATTTT. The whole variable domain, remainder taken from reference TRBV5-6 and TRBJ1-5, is DAGVTQSPTHLIKTRGQQVTLRCSPKSGHDTVSWYQQALGQGPQFIFQYYEEEERQRGNFPDRFSGHQFPNYSSELNVNALLLGDSALYLCASSHTGAGANNQPQHFGDGTRLSIL.

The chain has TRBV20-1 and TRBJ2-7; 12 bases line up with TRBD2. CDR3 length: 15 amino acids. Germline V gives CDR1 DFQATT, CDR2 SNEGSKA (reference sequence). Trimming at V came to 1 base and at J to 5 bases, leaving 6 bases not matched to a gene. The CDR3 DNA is TGCAGTGCTAGAGTCCTAGCGGGAGGGCCCAACGAGCAGTACTTC. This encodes CSARVLAGGPNEQYF.

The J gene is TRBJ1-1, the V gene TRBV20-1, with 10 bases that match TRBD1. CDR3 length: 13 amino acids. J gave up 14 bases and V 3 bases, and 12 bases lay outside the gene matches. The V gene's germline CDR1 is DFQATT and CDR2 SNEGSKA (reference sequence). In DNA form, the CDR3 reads TGCAGTGCTAGGGAAGACAGGGGGCGAACGATCTTCTTT. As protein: CSAREDRGRTIFF.

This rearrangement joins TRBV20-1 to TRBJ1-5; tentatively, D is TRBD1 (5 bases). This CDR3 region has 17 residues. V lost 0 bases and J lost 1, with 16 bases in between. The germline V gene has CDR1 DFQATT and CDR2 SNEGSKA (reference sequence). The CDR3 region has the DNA TGCAGTGCTAGAGATTGGAGGGACCCGGGAAGCAATCAGCCCCAGCATTTT. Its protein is CSARDWRDPGSNQPQHF.

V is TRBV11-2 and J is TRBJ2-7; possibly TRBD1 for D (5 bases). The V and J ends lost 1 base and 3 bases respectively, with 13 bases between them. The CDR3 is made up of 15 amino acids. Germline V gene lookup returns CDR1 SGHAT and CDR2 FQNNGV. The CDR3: CASSLVVGRDYEQYF. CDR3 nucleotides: TGTGCCAGCAGCTTAGTGGTGGGCAGGGACTACGAGCAGTACTTC.

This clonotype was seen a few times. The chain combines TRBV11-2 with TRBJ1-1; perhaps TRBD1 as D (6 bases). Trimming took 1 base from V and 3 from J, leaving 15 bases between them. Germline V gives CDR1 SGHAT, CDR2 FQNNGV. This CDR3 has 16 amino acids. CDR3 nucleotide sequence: TGTGCCAGCAGCTTAGCGGCGGGGGGCGGGTACACTGAAGCTTTCTTT. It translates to CASSLAAGGGYTEAFF.

The CDR3 loop is CASSPLGGRRGDTEAFF. The CDR3 bases are TGTGCCAGCAGCCCATTGGGTGGCAGACGGGGGGACACTGAAGCTTTCTTT. V is TRBV6-1 and J is TRBJ1-1; maybe TRBD1 (5 bases). Between the trimmed V and J ends, which lost 6 bases and 3 bases, there was a span of 23 bases. Germline V lookup: CDR1 MNHNS, CDR2 SASEGT. The CDR3 has 17 residues.

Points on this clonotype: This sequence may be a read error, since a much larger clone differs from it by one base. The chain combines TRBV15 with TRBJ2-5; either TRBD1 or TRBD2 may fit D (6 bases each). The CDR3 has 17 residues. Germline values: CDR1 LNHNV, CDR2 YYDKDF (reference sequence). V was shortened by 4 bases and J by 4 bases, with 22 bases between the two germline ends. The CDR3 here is CATSKGGSWGYRETQYF. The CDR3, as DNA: TGTGCCACCAGCAAGGGGGGTTCATGGGGTTACCGAGAGACCCAGTACTTC. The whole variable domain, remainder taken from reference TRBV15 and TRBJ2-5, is DAMVIQNPRYQVTQFGKPVTLSCSQTLNHNVMYWYQQKSSQAPKLLFHYYDKDFNNEADTPDNFQSRRPNTSFCFLDIRSPGLGDTAMYLCATSKGGSWGYRETQYFGPGTRLLVL.